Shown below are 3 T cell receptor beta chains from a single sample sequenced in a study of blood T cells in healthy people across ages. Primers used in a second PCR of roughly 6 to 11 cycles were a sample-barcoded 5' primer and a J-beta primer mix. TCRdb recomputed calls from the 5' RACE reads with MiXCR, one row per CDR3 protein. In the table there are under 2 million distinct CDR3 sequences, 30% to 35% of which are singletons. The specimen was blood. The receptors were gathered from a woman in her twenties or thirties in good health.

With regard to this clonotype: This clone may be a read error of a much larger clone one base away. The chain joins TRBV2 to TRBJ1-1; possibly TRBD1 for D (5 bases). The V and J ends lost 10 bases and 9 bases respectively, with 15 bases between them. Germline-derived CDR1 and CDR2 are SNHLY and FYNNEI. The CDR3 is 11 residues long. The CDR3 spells CANSIDSQAFF. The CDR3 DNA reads TGTGCCAACAGCATAGACAGTCAAGCTTTCTTT.

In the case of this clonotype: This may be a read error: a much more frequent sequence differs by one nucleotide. The CDR3 loop is CAITGGGCNEQFF. In DNA form, the CDR3 reads TGTGCCATCACTGGGGGAGGCTGCAATGAGCAGTTCTTC. V and J are TRBV10-3 and TRBJ2-1; D perhaps matches TRBD2 (6 bases). The CDR3 spans 13 residues. V was shortened by 7 bases and J by 6 bases, with 13 bases between the two germline ends. The germline gives CDR1 ENHRY, CDR2 SYGVKD.

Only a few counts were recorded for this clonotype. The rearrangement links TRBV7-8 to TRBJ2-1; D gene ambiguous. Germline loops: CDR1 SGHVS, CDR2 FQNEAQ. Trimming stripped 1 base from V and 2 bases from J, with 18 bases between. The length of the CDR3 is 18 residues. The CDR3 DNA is TGTGCCAGCAGCTTAGGGATTTCGACCCTTATAACCTACAATGAGCAGTTCTTC. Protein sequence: CASSLGISTLITYNEQFF.